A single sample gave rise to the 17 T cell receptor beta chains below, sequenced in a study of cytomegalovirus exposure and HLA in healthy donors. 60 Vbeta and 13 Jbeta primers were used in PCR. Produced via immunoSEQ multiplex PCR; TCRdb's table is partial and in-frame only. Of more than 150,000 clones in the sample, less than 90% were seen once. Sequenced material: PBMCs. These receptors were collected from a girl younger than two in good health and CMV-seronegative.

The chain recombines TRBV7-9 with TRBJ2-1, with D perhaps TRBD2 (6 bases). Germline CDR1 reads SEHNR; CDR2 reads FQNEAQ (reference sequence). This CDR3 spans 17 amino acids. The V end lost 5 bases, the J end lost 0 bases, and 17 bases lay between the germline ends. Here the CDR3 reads CASSPGLRSSSYNEQFF. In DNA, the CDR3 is TGTGCCAGCAGCCCCGGACTAAGATCGAGCTCCTACAATGAGCAGTTCTTC. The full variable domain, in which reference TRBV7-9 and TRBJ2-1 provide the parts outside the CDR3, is DTGVSQNPRHKITKRGQNVTFRCDPISEHNRLYWYRQTLGQGPEFLTYFQNEAQLEKSRLLSDRFSAERPKGSFSTLEIQRTEQGDSAMYLCASSPGLRSSSYNEQFFGPGTRLTVL.

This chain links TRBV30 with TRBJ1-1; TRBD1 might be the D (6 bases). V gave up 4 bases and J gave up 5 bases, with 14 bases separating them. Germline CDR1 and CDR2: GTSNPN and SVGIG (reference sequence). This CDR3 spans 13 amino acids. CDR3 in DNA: TGTGCCTGGAAGTTGGGACAAAGAACTGAAGCTTTCTTT. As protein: CAWKLGQRTEAFF.

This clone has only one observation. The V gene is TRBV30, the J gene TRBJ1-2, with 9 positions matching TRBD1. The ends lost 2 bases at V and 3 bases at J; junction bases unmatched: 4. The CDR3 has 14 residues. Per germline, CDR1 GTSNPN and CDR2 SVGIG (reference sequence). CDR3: CAWSTGGLYYGYTF. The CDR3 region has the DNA TGTGCCTGGAGTACAGGGGGCCTATACTATGGCTACACCTTC.

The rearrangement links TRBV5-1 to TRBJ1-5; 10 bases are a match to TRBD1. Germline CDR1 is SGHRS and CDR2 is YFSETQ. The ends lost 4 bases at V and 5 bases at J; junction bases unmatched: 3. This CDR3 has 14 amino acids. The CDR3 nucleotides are TGCGCCAGCAGCCTCGGGACAGGGGATCAGCCCCAGCATTTT. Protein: CASSLGTGDQPQHF.

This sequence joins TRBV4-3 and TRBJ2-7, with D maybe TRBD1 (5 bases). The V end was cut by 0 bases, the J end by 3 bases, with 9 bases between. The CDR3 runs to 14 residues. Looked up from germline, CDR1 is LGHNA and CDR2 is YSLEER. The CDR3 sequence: CASSQDIGDYEQYF. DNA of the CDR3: TGCGCCAGCAGCCAAGATATAGGGGACTACGAGCAGTACTTC.

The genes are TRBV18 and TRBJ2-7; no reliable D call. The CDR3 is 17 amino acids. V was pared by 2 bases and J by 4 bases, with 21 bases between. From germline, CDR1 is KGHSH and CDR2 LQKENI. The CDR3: CASSPVSEIEEPYEQYF. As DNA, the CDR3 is TGTGCCAGCTCACCAGTAAGTGAGATAGAAGAACCGTACGAGCAGTACTTC.

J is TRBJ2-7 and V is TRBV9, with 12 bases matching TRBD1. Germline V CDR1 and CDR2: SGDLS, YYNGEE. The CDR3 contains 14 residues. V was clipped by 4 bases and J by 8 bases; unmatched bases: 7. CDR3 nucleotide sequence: TGTGCCAGCAGCTTCGGGACAGGGGGCGTGAAGCAGTACTTC. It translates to CASSFGTGGVKQYF.

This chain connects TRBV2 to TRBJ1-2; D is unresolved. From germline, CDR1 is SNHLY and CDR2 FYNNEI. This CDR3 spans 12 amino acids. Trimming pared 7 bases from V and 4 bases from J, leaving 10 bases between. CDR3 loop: CASMYYSYGYTF. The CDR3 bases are TGTGCCAGCATGTATTATAGCTATGGCTACACCTTC. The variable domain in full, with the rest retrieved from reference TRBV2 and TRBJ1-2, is EPEVTQTPSHQVTQMGQEVILRCVPISNHLYFYWYRQILGQKVEFLVSFYNNEISEKSEIFDDQFSVERPDGSNFTLKIRSTKLEDSAMYFCASMYYSYGYTFGSGTRLTVV.

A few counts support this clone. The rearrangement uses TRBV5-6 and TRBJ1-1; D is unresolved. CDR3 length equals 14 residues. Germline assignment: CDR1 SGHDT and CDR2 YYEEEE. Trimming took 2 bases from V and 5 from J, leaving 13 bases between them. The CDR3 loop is CASSFTPGGTEAFF. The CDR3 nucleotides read TGTGCCAGCAGCTTCACTCCCGGCGGTACTGAAGCTTTCTTT. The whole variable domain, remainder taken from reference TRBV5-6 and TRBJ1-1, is DAGVTQSPTHLIKTRGQQVTLRCSPKSGHDTVSWYQQALGQGPQFIFQYYEEEERQRGNFPDRFSGHQFPNYSSELNVNALLLGDSALYLCASSFTPGGTEAFFGQGTRLTVV.

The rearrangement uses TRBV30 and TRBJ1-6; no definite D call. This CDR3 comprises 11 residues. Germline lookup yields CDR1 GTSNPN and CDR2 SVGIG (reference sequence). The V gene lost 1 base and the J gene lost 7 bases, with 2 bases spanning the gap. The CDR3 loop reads CAWSANSPLHF. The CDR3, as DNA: TGTGCCTGGAGTGCAAATTCACCCCTCCACTTT. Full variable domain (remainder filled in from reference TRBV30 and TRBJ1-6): SQTIHQWPATLVQPVGSPLSLECTVEGTSNPNLYWYRQAAGRGLQLLFYSVGIGQISSEVPQNLSASRPQDRQFILSSKKLLLSDSGFYLCAWSANSPLHFGNGTRLTVT.

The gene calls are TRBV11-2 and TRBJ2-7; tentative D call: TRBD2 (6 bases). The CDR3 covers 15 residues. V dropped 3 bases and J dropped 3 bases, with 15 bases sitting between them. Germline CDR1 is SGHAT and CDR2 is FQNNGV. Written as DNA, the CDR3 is TGTGCCAGCAGCTTCCTTAGCGGCCCCGGCTACGAGCAGTACTTC. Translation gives CASSFLSGPGYEQYF.

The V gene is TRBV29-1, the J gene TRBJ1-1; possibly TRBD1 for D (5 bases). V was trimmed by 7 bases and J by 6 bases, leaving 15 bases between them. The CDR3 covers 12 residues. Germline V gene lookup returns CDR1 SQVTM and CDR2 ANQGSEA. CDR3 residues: CSAKPGRAEAFF. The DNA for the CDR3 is TGCAGCGCAAAACCAGGGAGGGCTGAAGCTTTCTTT.

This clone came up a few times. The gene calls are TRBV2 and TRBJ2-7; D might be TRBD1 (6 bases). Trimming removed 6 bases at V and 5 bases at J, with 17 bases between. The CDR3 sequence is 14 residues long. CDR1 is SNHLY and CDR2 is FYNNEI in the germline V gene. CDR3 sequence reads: CASRVETGLDEQYF. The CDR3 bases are TGTGCCAGCAGGGTTGAAACAGGGTTGGACGAGCAGTACTTC.

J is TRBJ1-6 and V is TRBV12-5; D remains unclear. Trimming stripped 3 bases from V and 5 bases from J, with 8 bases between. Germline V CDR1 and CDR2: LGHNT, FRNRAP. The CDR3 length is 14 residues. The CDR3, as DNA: TGTGCTAGTGGTTTCGGGTCTAATAATTCACCCCTCCACTTT. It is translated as CASGFGSNNSPLHF.

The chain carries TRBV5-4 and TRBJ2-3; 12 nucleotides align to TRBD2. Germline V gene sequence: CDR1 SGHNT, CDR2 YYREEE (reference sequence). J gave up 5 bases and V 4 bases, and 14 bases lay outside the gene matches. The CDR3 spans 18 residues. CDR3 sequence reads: CASSPTATSGGQGDTQYF. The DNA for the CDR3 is TGTGCCAGCAGCCCTACCGCGACTAGCGGGGGCCAGGGAGATACGCAGTATTTT.

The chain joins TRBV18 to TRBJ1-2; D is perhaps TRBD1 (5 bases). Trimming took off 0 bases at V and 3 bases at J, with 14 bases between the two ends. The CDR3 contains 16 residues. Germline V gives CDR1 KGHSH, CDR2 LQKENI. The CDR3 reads CASSPPPNQGYYGYTF. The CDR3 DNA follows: TGTGCCAGCTCACCACCACCAAACCAGGGCTACTATGGCTACACCTTC.

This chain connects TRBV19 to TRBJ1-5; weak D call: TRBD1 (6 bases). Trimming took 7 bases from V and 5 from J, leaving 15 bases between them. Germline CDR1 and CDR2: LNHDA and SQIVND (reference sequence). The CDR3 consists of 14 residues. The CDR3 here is CASNSQGTYQPQHF. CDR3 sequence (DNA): TGTGCCAGTAACTCTCAGGGGACCTATCAGCCCCAGCATTTT.